This entry features one T cell receptor beta chain sequence. Its antigen is not identified. This record belongs to a study of CD8 T cells in Susac syndrome. Study-wide findings and caveats: The authors acknowledged that the study's TCR sequencing and HLA analysis involved relatively few individuals.

The trim removed 4 bases at V and 4 bases at J, leaving 7 bases unmatched. In germline, CDR1 is MGHRA, CDR2 YSYEKL. The CDR3 loop spans 16 amino acids. RNA was extracted with the RNeasy kit, and a quantity of roughly 0.5 to 1 ug was reverse transcribed using random hexamers. The immunoSEQ assay covered 54 Vbeta and 13 Jbeta segments for CDR3. TCRdb ran MiXCR on the immunoSEQ multiplex PCR reads and lists one entry per CDR3 protein. The table records roughly 130,000 distinct CDR3 sequences, 90% to 95% of them present only once. Sequencing of TCR beta was performed on blood CD8+ and CD4+ T cells. The healthy controls were matched to patients by age and sex.

V is TRBV4-1 and J is TRBJ2-6; 7 bases align to TRBD1. This clonotype was sampled from a human donor in good health. What was sequenced was CD4+ T cells from PBMCs. CDR3 loop: CASSRTTGVGANVLTF. The CDR3, as DNA: TGCGCCAGCAGCCGCACCACAGGGGTGGGGGCCAACGTCCTGACTTTC.